The clone carrying this T cell receptor beta chain was seen only a few times. Its antigen is undetermined. Time point described: persistent/refractory GD, antithyroid drugs over 5 years with positive TRAb. Generation of the TCR library employed RNA extracted from PBMCs. The TCR beta library used iRepertoire HTBI primers with Arm-PCR amplification of CDR3. TCRdb processed the multiplex PCR reads anew with MiXCR; each CDR3 protein has one entry. The table includes 300,000 to 350,000 distinct CDR3 sequences, about 18% detected once. Germline V gives CDR1 LGHDT, CDR2 YNNKEL (reference sequence). This CDR3 is 19 amino acids long. The J segment lost 2 bases and the V segment lost 4 bases, leaving 19 bases of the junction unmatched. The data derive from a study of regulatory T cells in long-lasting Graves disease. General study results and limits: Repertoires from persistent disease leaned toward TRBV28, TRBJ1-2 and TRBJ2-5. Only a small sample size was used, which may have cut accuracy. Patients whose Graves' disease persisted exhibited lower TCR diversity than those newly diagnosed.

The material was peripheral blood mononuclear cells (PBMCs), obtained when the disease was refractory, from a patient treated with antithyroid drugs. This receptor was taken from a female donor with Graves disease. V gene TRBV3-1 combines with J gene TRBJ2-7; TRBD2 aligns across 8 bases. CDR3 amino acids: CASSPRVGGPAGAAYEQYF. The CDR3 DNA is TGTGCCAGCAGCCCAAGGGTTGGGGGTCCAGCGGGAGCCGCCTACGAGCAGTACTTC.